This TCR beta chain was captured by sequencing in a study of T cell repertoires and HLA-DP antigens. Across the study: Transduced HeLa cells presented HLA-DP to CD4+ T cells. Pre-culture CD4+ samples used about 1.1 ug DNA versus around 220 ng for CD137+CD4+ sorts. Study conclusions and caveats: Pre-culture clonality, approximately 0.04, was far below sorted CD137+ clonality of 0.3 to 0.45.

Primers targeted 54 TRBV and 13 TRBJ segments. Produced via immunoSEQ multiplex PCR; TCRdb's table is partial and in-frame only. This sample carries around 90,000 clones, 86% of them seen once, and the ten largest clones take roughly 1.6%. With 2 bases removed from V and 2 bases from J, the gap between germline ends came to 13 bases. Germline V gives CDR1 SGHNT, CDR2 YYREEE (reference sequence). The CDR3 is 15 amino acids. Points on this clone: What it binds is not known.

V is TRBV5-4 and J is TRBJ2-5; no definite D call. The sequenced sample was CD4+ T cells from PBMCs. The receptor was isolated from a man between 50 and 59 years old in good health and CMV-seronegative. For the CDR3, the DNA is TGTGCCAGCAGCTTCACCATCTTGGGGCAAGAGACCCAGTACTTC. Translation: CASSFTILGQETQYF.